Following are 11 T cell receptor beta chains from one sample sequenced in a study of shared clonotypes between healthy human individuals. Some clones are missing from TCRdb's copy, which holds only in-frame ones; the method was immunoSEQ multiplex PCR. This repertoire shows just under 350,000 clones, about 73% found once; its top ten account for roughly a tenth. The sequenced sample was memory CD4+ T cells sorted from blood. The subset: CD45RA-negative fraction. The receptor set was obtained from a man aged 30-40 years in good health.

This chain links TRBV5-4 with TRBJ2-2; the match to TRBD2 covers 11 bases. This CDR3 has 17 amino acids. Germline V gene sequence: CDR1 SGHNT, CDR2 YYREEE (reference sequence). V was clipped by 1 base and J by 7 bases; unmatched bases: 9. The DNA of the CDR3 is TGTGCCAGCAGCTTGCCGACTAGCGGGATCAGTATCGGGGAGCTGTTTTTT. Encoded protein: CASSLPTSGISIGELFF.

This clone was seen at least ten times. J is TRBJ2-1 and V is TRBV29-1, with D perhaps being TRBD1 or TRBD2 (5 bases each). The CDR3 length is 11 residues. The germline gives CDR1 SQVTM, CDR2 ANQGSEA. Trimming pared 3 bases from V and 8 bases from J, leaving 8 bases between. The CDR3 region is CSVEMGDEQFF. The CDR3 nucleotides read TGCAGCGTTGAGATGGGGGATGAGCAGTTCTTC.

This chain links TRBV5-4 with TRBJ2-7; 13 bases are shared with TRBD2. The CDR3 is 16 residues long. Trimming removed 3 bases from V and 1 base from J; junction bases left unmatched: 4. Per the germline V gene, CDR1 is SGHNT and CDR2 is YYREEE (reference sequence). CDR3 sequence reads: CASSSRLAGGSYEQYF. DNA of the CDR3: TGTGCCAGCAGCTCCCGACTAGCGGGAGGATCCTACGAGCAGTACTTC.

J is TRBJ2-1 and V is TRBV9; 7 bases agree with TRBD2. Per the germline V gene, CDR1 is SGDLS and CDR2 is YYNGEE. This CDR3 comprises 13 residues. The V segment lost 4 bases and the J segment 9 bases; nucleotides outside the gene matches: 7. The CDR3 loop is CASSQGTIREQFF. The CDR3 DNA is TGTGCCAGCAGCCAAGGGACTATCCGTGAGCAGTTCTTC. The full variable domain, its missing parts supplied by reference TRBV9 and TRBJ2-1, is DSGVTQTPKHLITATGQRVTLRCSPRSGDLSVYWYQQSLDQGLQFLIQYYNGEERAKGNILERFSAQQFPDLHSELNLSSLELGDSALYFCASSQGTIREQFFGPGTRLTVL.

Note on this clone: Possible read error: a much larger clone is one base away. The same CDR3 also results from other DNA sequences found in this sample. The gene calls are TRBV7-4 and TRBJ1-2, with a weak D call TRBD1 (5 bases). The germline gives CDR1 SGHVT, CDR2 SQSDAQ. This CDR3 is 14 amino acids long. DNA of the CDR3: TGTGCCAGCAGCTTTGGGACTTCTAACTACGGCTACACCTTC. Translated: CASSFGTSNYGYTF.

This chain links TRBV6-6 with TRBJ2-7, with TRBD1 matching 10 bases. The CDR3 contains 16 residues. CDR1 and CDR2 from the germline V gene are MNHNY and SVGAGI (reference sequence). With 4 bases clipped from V and 2 bases from J, the junction kept 8 bases outside the gene matches. CDR3 in DNA: TGTGCCAGCAGTTTGGGACAGGGGCAAGAACCCTACGAGCAGTACTTC. Protein: CASSLGQGQEPYEQYF.

This clone was counted many times. V is TRBV10-1 and J is TRBJ2-7, with 10 bases lining up with TRBD2. Germline assignment: CDR1 WNHNN and CDR2 SYGVQD (reference sequence). Germline trimming cut 8 bases from V and 5 bases from J; bases unmatched to any gene: 12. The CDR3 loop spans 15 amino acids. The CDR3 DNA follows: TGCGCCAGCTCTCTCACTAGCGGGATAGGCGACGAGCAGTACTTC. Amino acid sequence: CASSLTSGIGDEQYF.

The rearrangement joins TRBV5-6 to TRBJ2-1, with D perhaps matching TRBD1 (6 bases). The CDR3 consists of 16 residues. Germline assignment: CDR1 SGHDT and CDR2 YYEEEE. Trimming cost V 4 bases and J 0 bases, with 14 bases left between them. The CDR3 DNA follows: TGTGCCAGCAGCGGTCGAGACAGGAGCTCCTACAATGAGCAGTTCTTC. This codes for CASSGRDRSSYNEQFF.

The V and J genes are TRBV30 and TRBJ1-5; 7 nucleotides line up with TRBD1. Germline V gene sequence: CDR1 GTSNPN, CDR2 SVGIG (reference sequence). The V segment lost 3 bases and the J segment 1 base; nucleotides outside the gene matches: 21. This CDR3 has 20 amino acids. As DNA, the CDR3 is TGTGCCTGGAGAGACGGTCCGGGACAGAGATACCTACCCAGCAATCAGCCCCAGCATTTT. Its translation: CAWRDGPGQRYLPSNQPQHF. Using reference TRBV30 and TRBJ1-5 for the parts outside the CDR3, the full variable domain is SQTIHQWPATLVQPVGSPLSLECTVEGTSNPNLYWYRQAAGRGLQLLFYSVGIGQISSEVPQNLSASRPQDRQFILSSKKLLLSDSGFYLCAWRDGPGQRYLPSNQPQHFGDGTRLSIL.

The J gene is TRBJ2-3, the V gene TRBV7-2, with 8 positions matching TRBD2. V shed 0 bases, J shed 6 bases, and the junction held 8 bases outside the gene matches. This CDR3 spans 16 amino acids. Germline V gene data show CDR1 as SGHTA and CDR2 as FQGNSA. The CDR3 reads CASSLAGAGVPDTQYF. The DNA for the CDR3 is TGTGCCAGCAGCTTAGCCGGAGCGGGAGTCCCGGATACGCAGTATTTT. The full variable domain, in which reference TRBV7-2 and TRBJ2-3 provide the parts outside the CDR3, is GAGVSQSPSNKVTEKGKDVELRCDPISGHTALYWYRQSLGQGLEFLIYFQGNSAPDKSGLPSDRFSAERTGGSVSTLTIQRTQQEDSAVYLCASSLAGAGVPDTQYFGPGTRLTVL.

V usage is TRBV10-3 and J usage is TRBJ2-7; maybe TRBD2 (5 bases). Germline CDR1 ENHRY, CDR2 SYGVKD. The CDR3 contains 14 residues. Trimming stripped 1 base from V and 2 bases from J, with 9 bases between. The CDR3 sequence is CAISELTGTYEQYF. The CDR3 DNA reads TGTGCCATCAGTGAGTTGACGGGAACCTACGAGCAGTACTTC.